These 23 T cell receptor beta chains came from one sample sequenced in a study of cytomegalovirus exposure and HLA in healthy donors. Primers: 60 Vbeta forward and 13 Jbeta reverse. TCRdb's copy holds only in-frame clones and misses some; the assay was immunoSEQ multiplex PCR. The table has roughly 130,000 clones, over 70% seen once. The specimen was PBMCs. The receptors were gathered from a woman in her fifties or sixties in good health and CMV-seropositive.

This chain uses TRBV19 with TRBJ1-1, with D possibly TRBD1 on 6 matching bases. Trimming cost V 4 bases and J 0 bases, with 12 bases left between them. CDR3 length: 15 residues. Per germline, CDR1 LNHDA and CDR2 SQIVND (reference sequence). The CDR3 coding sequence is TGTGCCAGTAGTACACCGAGGACAGTGAACACTGAAGCTTTCTTT. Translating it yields CASSTPRTVNTEAFF.

The CDR3 loop is CASSQGGGGPGTEAFF. The CDR3 DNA reads TGCGCCAGCAGCCAGGGGGGCGGCGGCCCGGGCACTGAAGCTTTCTTT. V is TRBV5-1 and J is TRBJ1-1; 7 bases match TRBD1. CDR1 SGHRS and CDR2 YFSETQ come from the germline V gene. CDR3 length: 16 amino acids. Trimming removed 4 bases from V and 4 bases from J; junction bases left unmatched: 13.

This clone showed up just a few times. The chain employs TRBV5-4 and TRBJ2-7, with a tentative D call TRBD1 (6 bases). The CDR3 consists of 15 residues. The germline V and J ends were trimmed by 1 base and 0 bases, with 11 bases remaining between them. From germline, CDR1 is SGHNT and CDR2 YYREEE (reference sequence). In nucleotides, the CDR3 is TGTGCCAGCAGCTTGATCGGACAGAGCTCCTACGAGCAGTACTTC. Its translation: CASSLIGQSSYEQYF.

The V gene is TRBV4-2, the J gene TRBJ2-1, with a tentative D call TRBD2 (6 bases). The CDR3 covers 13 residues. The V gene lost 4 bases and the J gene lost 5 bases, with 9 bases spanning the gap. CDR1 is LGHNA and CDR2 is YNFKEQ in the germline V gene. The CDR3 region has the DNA TGTGCCAGCAGCCTGGGGACTGACAATGAGCAGTTCTTC. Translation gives CASSLGTDNEQFF.

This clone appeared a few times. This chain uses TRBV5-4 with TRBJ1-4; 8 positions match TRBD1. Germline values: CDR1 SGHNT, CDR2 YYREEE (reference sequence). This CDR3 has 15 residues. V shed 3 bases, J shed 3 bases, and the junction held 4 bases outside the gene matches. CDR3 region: CASSSQGAANEKLFF. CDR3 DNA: TGTGCCAGCAGCTCGCAGGGGGCGGCTAATGAAAAACTGTTTTTT.

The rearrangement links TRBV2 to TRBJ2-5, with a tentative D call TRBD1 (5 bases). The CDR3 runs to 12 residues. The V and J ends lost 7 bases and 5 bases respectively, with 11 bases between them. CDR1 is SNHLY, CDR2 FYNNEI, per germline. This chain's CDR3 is CASMYSGETQYF. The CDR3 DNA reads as TGTGCCAGCATGTACTCAGGGGAGACCCAGTACTTC.

CDR3 DNA: TGTGCCAGCAGCTTGGCCCGGACAGGATCCACCGGGGAGCTGTTTTTT. Protein sequence: CASSLARTGSTGELFF. This sequence joins TRBV5-4 and TRBJ2-2, with TRBD1 identical over 7 bases. The CDR3 is made up of 16 amino acids. The germline V gene encodes CDR1 SGHNT and CDR2 YYREEE (reference sequence). Trimming at V came to 0 bases and at J to 4 bases, leaving 6 bases not matched to a gene.

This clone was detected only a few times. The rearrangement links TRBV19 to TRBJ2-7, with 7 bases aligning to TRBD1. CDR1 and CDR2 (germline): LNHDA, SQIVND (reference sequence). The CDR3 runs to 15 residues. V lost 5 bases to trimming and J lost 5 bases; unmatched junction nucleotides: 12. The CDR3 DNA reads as TGTGCCAGTAGTCCTCGACAGGGCCTTAAGAACGAGCAGTACTTC. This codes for CASSPRQGLKNEQYF.

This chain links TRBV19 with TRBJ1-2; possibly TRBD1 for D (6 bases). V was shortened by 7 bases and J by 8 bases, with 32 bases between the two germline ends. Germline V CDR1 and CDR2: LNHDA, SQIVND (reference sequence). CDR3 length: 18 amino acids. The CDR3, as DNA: TGTGCCAGTATGCGGCTCGGGGGGGGCGTCAAATCCAAGTCGGGCTACACCTTC. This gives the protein CASMRLGGGVKSKSGYTF.

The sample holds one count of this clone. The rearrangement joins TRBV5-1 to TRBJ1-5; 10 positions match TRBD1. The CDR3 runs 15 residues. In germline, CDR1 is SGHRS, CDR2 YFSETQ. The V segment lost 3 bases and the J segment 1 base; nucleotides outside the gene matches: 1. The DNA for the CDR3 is TGCGCCAGCAGCTGGGGACAGGGGAGCAATCAGCCCCAGCATTTT. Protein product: CASSWGQGSNQPQHF.

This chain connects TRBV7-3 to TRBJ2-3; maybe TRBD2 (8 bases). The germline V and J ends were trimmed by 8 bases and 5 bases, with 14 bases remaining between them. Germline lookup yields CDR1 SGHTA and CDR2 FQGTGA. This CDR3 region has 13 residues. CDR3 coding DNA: TGTGCCAGCCGGGAGGGGGCTGGAGATACGCAGTATTTT. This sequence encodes CASREGAGDTQYF.

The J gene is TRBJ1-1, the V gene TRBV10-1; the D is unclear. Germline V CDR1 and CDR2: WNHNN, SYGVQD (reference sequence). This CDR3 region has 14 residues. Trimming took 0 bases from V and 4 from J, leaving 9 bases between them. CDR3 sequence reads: CASSESGGITEAFF. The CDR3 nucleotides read TGCGCCAGCAGTGAGTCAGGAGGGATCACTGAAGCTTTCTTT.

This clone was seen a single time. In DNA form, the CDR3 reads TGTGCCAGTAGATCCCCCGTACGGGGACAGAGCACAGATACGCAGTATTTT. This sequence encodes CASRSPVRGQSTDTQYF. V usage is TRBV19 and J usage is TRBJ2-3; TRBD1 matches at 7 bases. Germline loops: CDR1 LNHDA, CDR2 SQIVND (reference sequence). This CDR3 has 17 residues. V shed 6 bases, J shed 0 bases, and the junction held 12 bases outside the gene matches.

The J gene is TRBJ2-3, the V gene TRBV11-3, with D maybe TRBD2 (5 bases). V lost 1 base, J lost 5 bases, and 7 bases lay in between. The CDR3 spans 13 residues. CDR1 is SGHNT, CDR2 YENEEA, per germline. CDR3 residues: CASSLGTVDTQYF. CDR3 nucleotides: TGTGCCAGCAGCTTAGGGACTGTAGATACGCAGTATTTT.

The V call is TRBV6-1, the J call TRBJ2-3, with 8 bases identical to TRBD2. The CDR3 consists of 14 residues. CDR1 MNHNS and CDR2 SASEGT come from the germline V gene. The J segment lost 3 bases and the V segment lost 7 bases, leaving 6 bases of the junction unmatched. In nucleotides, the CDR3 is TGTGCCAGCAACCCGGGGGGGCGGACAGATACGCAGTATTTT. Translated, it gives CASNPGGRTDTQYF.

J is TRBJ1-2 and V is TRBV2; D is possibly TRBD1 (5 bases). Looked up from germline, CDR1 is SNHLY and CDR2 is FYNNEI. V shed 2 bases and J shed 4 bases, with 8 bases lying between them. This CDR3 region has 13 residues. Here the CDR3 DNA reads TGTGCCAGCAGTGAAAGGGGAACCTATGGCTACACCTTC. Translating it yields CASSERGTYGYTF. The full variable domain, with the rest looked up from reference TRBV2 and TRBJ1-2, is EPEVTQTPSHQVTQMGQEVILRCVPISNHLYFYWYRQILGQKVEFLVSFYNNEISEKSEIFDDQFSVERPDGSNFTLKIRSTKLEDSAMYFCASSERGTYGYTFGSGTRLTVV.

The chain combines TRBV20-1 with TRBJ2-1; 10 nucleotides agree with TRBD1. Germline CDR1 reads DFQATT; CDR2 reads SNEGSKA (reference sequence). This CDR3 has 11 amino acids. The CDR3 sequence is CRPTGGGEQFF. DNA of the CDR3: TGCAGGCCGACAGGGGGCGGTGAGCAGTTCTTC.

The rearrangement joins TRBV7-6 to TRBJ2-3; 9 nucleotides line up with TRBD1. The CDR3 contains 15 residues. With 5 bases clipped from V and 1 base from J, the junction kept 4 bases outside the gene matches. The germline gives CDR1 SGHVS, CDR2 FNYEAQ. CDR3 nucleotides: TGTGCCAGCAGCCCCCGGGACAGGGGCACAGATACGCAGTATTTT. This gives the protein CASSPRDRGTDTQYF.

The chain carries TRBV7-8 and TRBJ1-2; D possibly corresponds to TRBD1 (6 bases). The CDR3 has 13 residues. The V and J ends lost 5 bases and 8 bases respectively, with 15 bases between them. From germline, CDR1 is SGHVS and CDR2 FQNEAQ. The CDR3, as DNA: TGTGCCAGCAGCCCAACAGGGTTGGGCGGCTACACCTTC. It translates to CASSPTGLGGYTF.

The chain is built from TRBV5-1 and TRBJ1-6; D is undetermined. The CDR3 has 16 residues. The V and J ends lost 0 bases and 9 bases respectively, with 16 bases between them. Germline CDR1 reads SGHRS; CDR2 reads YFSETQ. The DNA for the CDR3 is TGCGCCAGCAGCTTGGCCTCGCTCGGGGAGGCTTCACCCCTCCACTTT. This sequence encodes CASSLASLGEASPLHF.

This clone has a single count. CDR3 coding DNA: TGTGCCAGCAGCTTAATAGGCGGGGGGGCCGGAGAGACCCAGTACTTC. Translating it yields CASSLIGGGAGETQYF. The chain carries TRBV7-3 and TRBJ2-5; TRBD2 matches 9 bases. The CDR3 totals 16 residues. Germline V gene sequence: CDR1 SGHTA, CDR2 FQGTGA. V trimming: 1 base; J trimming: 4 bases; junction bases outside the gene matches: 7.

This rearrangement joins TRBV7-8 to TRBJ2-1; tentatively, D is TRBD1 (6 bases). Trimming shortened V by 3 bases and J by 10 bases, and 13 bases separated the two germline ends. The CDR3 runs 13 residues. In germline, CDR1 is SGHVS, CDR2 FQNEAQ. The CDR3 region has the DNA TGTGCCAGCAGCTTTTGGGGGCCTAACGAGCAGTTCTTC. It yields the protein CASSFWGPNEQFF.

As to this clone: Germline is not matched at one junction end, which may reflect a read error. In DNA form, the CDR3 reads TGTGCTAGCAGCGCCAGCGGGGGCGACATGAGGGAGACCCAGTACTTC. Translating it yields CASSASGGDMRETQYF. The chain has TRBV7-7 and TRBJ2-5, with TRBD2 matching over 8 bases. Germline loops: CDR1 SSHAT, CDR2 FNYEAQ (reference sequence). The CDR3 consists of 16 residues.